A single sample is the source of the 6 T cell receptor beta chains below, sequenced in a study of regulatory T cells in long-lasting Graves disease. Arm-PCR of CDR3 regions and iRepertoire HTBI primers were used to build TCR beta libraries. Each CDR3 protein is one row after TCRdb ran MiXCR on the multiplex PCR reads. Of 300,000 to 500,000 distinct CDR3 sequences in the sample, roughly 20% were seen once. This sample's time point: persistent/refractory GD, antithyroid drugs over 5 years with positive TRAb. The TCR library was made from RNA extracted from PBMCs. Specimen: peripheral blood mononuclear cells (PBMCs), collected when the disease was refractory, from a patient treated with antithyroid drugs. The receptor source for this set is a female donor with Graves disease.

On this clonotype: One end of the junction fails to match germline, which may point to a read error. The CDR3 is CGVESGGETQYF. The CDR3, as DNA: TGCGGCGTTGAATCGGGGGGGGAGACCCAGTACTTC. J is TRBJ2-5 and V is TRBV29-1; 8 bases match TRBD2. The CDR3 is 12 residues long. CDR1 and CDR2 from the germline V gene are SQVTM and ANQGSEA.

The chain joins TRBV7-2 to TRBJ1-6, with D maybe TRBD1 (5 bases). CDR1 is SGHTA and CDR2 is FQGNSA in the germline V gene. The CDR3 is 17 residues long. The V end was cut by 5 bases, the J end by 5 bases, with 19 bases between. The CDR3 DNA reads as TGTGCCAGCAGCCAACCGACAGCCAGGCCAAATAATTCACCCCTCCACTTT. Its protein is CASSQPTARPNNSPLHF.

A single count supports this clonotype. This may stem from a read error, because a much larger clone lies one nucleotide away. The genes are TRBV30 and TRBJ2-4; perhaps TRBD2 as D (5 bases). The V gene's germline CDR1 is GTSNPN and CDR2 SVGIG (reference sequence). This CDR3 spans 12 amino acids. The DNA for the CDR3 is TGTGCCTGTAACACAAACGGGGAGACCCAGTGCTTC. This codes for CACNTNGETQCF. Looking up the rest from reference TRBV30 and TRBJ2-4 gives the full variable domain: SQTIHQWPATLVQPVGSPLSLECTVEGTSNPNLYWYRQAAGRGLQLLFYSVGIGQISSEVPQNLSASRPQDRQFILSSKKLLLSDSGFYLCACNTNGETQCFGAGTRLSVL.

The J gene is TRBJ2-1, the V gene TRBV27; 11 nucleotides line up with TRBD1. This CDR3 comprises 15 residues. With 3 bases clipped from V and 6 bases from J, the junction kept 4 bases outside the gene matches. Per the germline V gene, CDR1 is MNHEY and CDR2 is SMNVEV (reference sequence). CDR3 in amino acids: CASSLDRGPLNEQFF. CDR3 nucleotides: TGTGCCAGCAGTTTGGACAGGGGGCCCCTCAATGAGCAGTTCTTC.

This clonotype was recorded many times. This chain connects TRBV27 to TRBJ1-1; D not resolved. Germline-derived CDR1 and CDR2 are MNHEY and SMNVEV (reference sequence). The CDR3 totals 13 residues. V gave up 4 bases and J gave up 1 base, with 7 bases separating them. This CDR3 is CASSSAPNTEAFF. CDR3 DNA: TGTGCCAGCAGTTCGGCCCCGAACACTGAAGCTTTCTTT.

The table lists this clonotype with a few counts. The rearrangement joins TRBV4-3 to TRBJ2-2, with D uncertain. CDR3 length equals 16 residues. Trimming stripped 0 bases from V and 2 bases from J, with 10 bases between. CDR1 and CDR2 from the germline V gene are LGHNA and YSLEER. Here the CDR3 DNA reads TGCGCCAGCAGCCAAGATCCACAGATTAACACCGGGGAGCTGTTTTTT. Residues: CASSQDPQINTGELFF.